This T cell receptor (beta chain) was captured in a study of CD8 T cells in ankylosing spondylitis. Study-level results: Ankylosing spondylitis blood appeared to be characterized by a TCR beta motif of 8 or 9 highly homologous variants. From matched ankylosing spondylitis synovial fluid, disease-linked clones were reportedly recovered at significantly enriched levels. Prior work had noted some motif variants in reactive arthritis blood and synovial fluid.

This clonotype was detected ten times or more. No antigen is known for it. Germline V lookup: CDR1 LNHNV, CDR2 YYDKDF (reference sequence). V lost 0 bases, J lost 9 bases, and 21 bases lay in between. The CDR3 loop spans 17 amino acids. Library preparation for TCR beta used quantitative 5'-RACE with molecular barcodes. TCRdb processed the 5' RACE reads anew with MiXCR; each CDR3 protein has one entry. The repertoire holds about 340,000 distinct CDR3 sequences, roughly 8% seen once, with about 14% in the top ten. This chain uses TRBV15 with TRBJ1-5; a weak D match, TRBD1 (6 bases). This receptor was identified in a male donor with ankylosing spondylitis. The sequenced material came from blood, either unsorted or a sorted T cell fraction (not recorded which). This CDR3 is CATSRDLSAGAIMPQHF. The CDR3 DNA follows: TGTGCCACCAGCAGAGATCTTTCGGCAGGGGCTATCATGCCCCAGCATTTT. The full variable domain, with the rest looked up from reference TRBV15 and TRBJ1-5, is DAMVIQNPRYQVTQFGKPVTLSCSQTLNHNVMYWYQQKSSQAPKLLFHYYDKDFNNEADTPDNFQSRRPNTSFCFLDIRSPGLGDTAMYLCATSRDLSAGAIMPQHFGDGTRLSIL.